Listed here is a single T cell receptor (beta chain). What it recognizes is unknown. The CDR3 is 12 residues long. CDR1 and CDR2 (germline): MNHNS, SASEGT. Trimming pared 3 bases from V and 6 bases from J, leaving 6 bases between. The source of the sample is a study of cytomegalovirus exposure and HLA in healthy donors. Study-wide results and caveats: Researchers reported in a later analysis that a missense DCLRE1C variant was tied to TCR beta V- and J-gene trimming.

The PCR used 60 Vbeta and 13 Jbeta primers. Data came from immunoSEQ multiplex PCR; TCRdb stores just in-frame clones and leaves some out. Of more than 150,000 clones listed, nearly 80% are singletons. The sequencing input was PBMCs. The origin of this receptor is a man over 45 in good health and CMV-seropositive. The rearrangement uses TRBV6-1 and TRBJ1-5; D ambiguous. The CDR3, as DNA: TGTGCCAGCAGTGAGCGAGCTCAGCCCCAGCATTTT. Protein sequence: CASSERAQPQHF.